This T cell receptor beta chain was sequenced for a study of regulatory T cells in long-lasting Graves disease. Study as a whole: With positive TSH receptor antibodies and over 5 years of antithyroid drugs, Graves' disease was considered persistent.

A remark on this clonotype: As yet, its antigen is unknown.

Trimming pared 0 bases from V and 7 bases from J, leaving 22 bases between. The CDR3 is 18 amino acids. Looked up from germline, CDR1 is LNHNV and CDR2 is YYDKDF (reference sequence). The time point is: persistent/refractory GD, antithyroid drugs over 5 years with positive TRAb. Preparation of the TCR library used RNA extracted from PBMCs. Arm-PCR of CDR3 regions and iRepertoire HTBI primers were the basis on which TCR beta libraries were built. TCRdb called the multiplex PCR reads again in MiXCR, with one record for every CDR3 protein. Of hundreds of thousands of distinct CDR3 sequences in the sample, around 20% are singletons; the top ten hold roughly 20%. General study results and limits: Persistent patients had more shared public clonotypes (around 3,000) than new patients (roughly 970). Patients with persistent Graves' had lower TCR diversity than newly diagnosed patients.

This sequence was found in a female donor with Graves disease. This rearrangement joins TRBV15 to TRBJ1-5; the D gene is possibly TRBD1 (5 bases). Here the sequenced sample was peripheral blood mononuclear cells (PBMCs), taken when the disease was refractory, from a patient treated with antithyroid drugs. CDR3 coding DNA: TGTGCCACCAGCAGAGATCCCTTCGCGGGGCCAATGTCACAGCCCCAGCATTTT. Protein product: CATSRDPFAGPMSQPQHF.